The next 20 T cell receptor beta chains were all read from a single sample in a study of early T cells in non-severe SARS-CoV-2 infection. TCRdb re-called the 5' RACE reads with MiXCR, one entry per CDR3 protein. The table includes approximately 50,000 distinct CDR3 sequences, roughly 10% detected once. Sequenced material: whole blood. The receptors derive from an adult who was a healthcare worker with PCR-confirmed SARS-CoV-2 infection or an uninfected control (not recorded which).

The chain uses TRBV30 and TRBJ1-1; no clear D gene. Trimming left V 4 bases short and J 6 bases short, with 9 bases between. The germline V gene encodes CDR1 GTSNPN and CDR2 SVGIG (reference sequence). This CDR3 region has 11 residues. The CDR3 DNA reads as TGTGCCTGGACTCGGATTGCTGAAGCTTTCTTT. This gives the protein CAWTRIAEAFF.

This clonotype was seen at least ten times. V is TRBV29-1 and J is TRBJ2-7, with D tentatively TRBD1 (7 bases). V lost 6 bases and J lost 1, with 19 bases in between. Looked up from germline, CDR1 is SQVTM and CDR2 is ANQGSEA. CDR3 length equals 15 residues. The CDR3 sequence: CSVQGFGGQSYEQYF. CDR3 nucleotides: TGCAGCGTCCAAGGGTTCGGGGGACAGTCCTACGAGCAGTACTTC.

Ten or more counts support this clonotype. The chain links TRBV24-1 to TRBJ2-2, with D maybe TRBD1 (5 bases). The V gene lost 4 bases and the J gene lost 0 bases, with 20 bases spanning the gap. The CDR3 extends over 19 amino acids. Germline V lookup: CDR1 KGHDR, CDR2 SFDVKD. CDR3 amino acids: CATSDVRRSGLANTGELFF. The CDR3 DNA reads TGTGCCACCAGTGACGTGCGGCGTTCAGGGCTCGCGAACACCGGGGAGCTGTTTTTT.

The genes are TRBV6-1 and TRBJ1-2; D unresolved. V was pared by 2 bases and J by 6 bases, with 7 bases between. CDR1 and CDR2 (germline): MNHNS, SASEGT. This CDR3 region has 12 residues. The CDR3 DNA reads TGTGCCAGCAGTGAACGCAGCGATGGCTACACCTTC. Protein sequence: CASSERSDGYTF.

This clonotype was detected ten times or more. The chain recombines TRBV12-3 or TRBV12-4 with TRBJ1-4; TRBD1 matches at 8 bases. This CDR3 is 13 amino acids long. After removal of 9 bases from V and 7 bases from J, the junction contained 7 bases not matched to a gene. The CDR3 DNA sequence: TGTGCCAGTAGACAGGGGAGATTTGAAAAACTGTTTTTT. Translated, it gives CASRQGRFEKLFF.

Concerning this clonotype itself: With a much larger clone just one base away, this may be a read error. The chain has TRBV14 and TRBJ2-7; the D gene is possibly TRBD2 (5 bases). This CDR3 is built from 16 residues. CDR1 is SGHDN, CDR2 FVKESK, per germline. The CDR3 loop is CASSQDRRPLAYGQYF. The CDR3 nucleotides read TGTGCCAGCAGCCAGGATAGAAGACCTCTAGCCTACGGGCAGTACTTC.

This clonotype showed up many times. This CDR3 is CASSRDRDSYNEQFF. The CDR3, as DNA: TGTGCCAGCAGTAGGGACAGGGACTCCTACAATGAGCAGTTCTTC. The rearrangement links TRBV6-2 or TRBV6-3 to TRBJ2-1; 9 bases match TRBD1. V lost 5 bases and J lost 0; bases outside the gene matches: 2. The germline V gene has CDR1 MNHEY and CDR2 SVGEGT. CDR3 length equals 15 residues.

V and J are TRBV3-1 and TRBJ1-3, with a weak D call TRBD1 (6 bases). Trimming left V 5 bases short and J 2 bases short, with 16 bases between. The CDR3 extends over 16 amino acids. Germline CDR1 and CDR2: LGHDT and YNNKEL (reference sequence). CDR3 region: CASSRTAGDPGNTIYF. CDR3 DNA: TGTGCCAGCAGCAGGACAGCCGGGGATCCTGGAAACACCATATATTTT.

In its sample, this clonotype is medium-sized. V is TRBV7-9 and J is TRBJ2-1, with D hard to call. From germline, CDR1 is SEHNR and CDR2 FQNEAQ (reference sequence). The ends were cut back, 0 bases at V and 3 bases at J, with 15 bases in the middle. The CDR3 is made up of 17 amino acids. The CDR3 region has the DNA TGTGCCAGCAGCTTAGCGCGAGGCCCCCGAAACTACAATGAGCAGTTCTTC. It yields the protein CASSLARGPRNYNEQFF. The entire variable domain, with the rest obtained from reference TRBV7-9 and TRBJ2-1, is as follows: DTGVSQNPRHKITKRGQNVTFRCDPISEHNRLYWYRQTLGQGPEFLTYFQNEAQLEKSRLLSDRFSAERPKGSFSTLEIQRTEQGDSAMYLCASSLARGPRNYNEQFFGPGTRLTVL.

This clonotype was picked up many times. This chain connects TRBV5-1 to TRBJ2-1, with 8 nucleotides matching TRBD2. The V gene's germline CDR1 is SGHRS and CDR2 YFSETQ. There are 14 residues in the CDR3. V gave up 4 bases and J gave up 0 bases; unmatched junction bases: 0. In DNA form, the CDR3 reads TGCGCCAGCAGCGGGACTAGCTCCTACAATGAGCAGTTCTTC. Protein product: CASSGTSSYNEQFF.

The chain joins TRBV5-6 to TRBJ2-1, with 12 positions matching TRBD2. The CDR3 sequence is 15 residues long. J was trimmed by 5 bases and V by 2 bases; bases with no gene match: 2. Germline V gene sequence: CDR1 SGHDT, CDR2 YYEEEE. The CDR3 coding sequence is TGTGCCAGCAGCTTTCTAGCGGGAGGGGACAATGAGCAGTTCTTC. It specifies CASSFLAGGDNEQFF.

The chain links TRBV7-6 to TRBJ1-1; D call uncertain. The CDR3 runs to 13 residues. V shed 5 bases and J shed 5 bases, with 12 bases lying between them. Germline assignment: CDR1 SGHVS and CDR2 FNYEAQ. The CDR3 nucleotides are TGTGCCAGCAGCCCACAGCGAGGGACTGAAGCTTTCTTT. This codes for CASSPQRGTEAFF.

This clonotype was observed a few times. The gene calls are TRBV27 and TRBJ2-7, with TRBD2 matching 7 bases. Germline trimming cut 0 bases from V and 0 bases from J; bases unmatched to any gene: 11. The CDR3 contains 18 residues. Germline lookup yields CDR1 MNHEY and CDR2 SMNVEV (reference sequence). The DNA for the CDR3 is TGTGCCAGCAGTTTATCGGGACGGCTAGCGGACCTCTCCTACGAGCAGTACTTC. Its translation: CASSLSGRLADLSYEQYF.

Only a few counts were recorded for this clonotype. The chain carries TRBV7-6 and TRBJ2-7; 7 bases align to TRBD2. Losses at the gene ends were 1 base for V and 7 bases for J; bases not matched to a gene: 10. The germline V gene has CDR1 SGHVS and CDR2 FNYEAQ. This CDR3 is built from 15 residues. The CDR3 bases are TGTGCCAGCAGCTTAGAGGGCGGGAGTTCCCGGGAGCAGTACTTC. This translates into CASSLEGGSSREQYF.

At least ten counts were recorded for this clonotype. The CDR3 coding sequence is TGTGCCATCAGTGAGTCGATAGCGGCTACAGATACGCAGTATTTT. This codes for CAISESIAATDTQYF. The chain uses TRBV10-3 and TRBJ2-3, with a possible D match to TRBD2 (6 bases). Germline-derived CDR1 and CDR2 are ENHRY and SYGVKD. The CDR3 loop spans 15 amino acids. Trimming pared 0 bases from V and 3 bases from J, leaving 10 bases between.

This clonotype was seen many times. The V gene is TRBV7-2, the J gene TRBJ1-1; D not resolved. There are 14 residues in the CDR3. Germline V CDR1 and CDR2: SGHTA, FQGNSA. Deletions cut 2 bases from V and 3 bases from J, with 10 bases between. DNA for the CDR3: TGTGCCAGCAGCTTACTCCTAGGGTACACTGAAGCTTTCTTT. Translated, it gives CASSLLLGYTEAFF.

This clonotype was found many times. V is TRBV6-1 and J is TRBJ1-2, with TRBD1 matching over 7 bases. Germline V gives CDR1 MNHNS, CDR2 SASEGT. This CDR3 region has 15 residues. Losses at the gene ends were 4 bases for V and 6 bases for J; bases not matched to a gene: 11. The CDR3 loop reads CASSAAFTGEDGYTF. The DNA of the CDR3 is TGTGCCAGCAGTGCTGCCTTTACAGGGGAGGATGGCTACACCTTC.

The CDR3 bases are TGTGCCAGCAGTCTCTGGGAGGTCGGGACTGAAGCTTTCTTT. Amino acid sequence: CASSLWEVGTEAFF. The V gene is TRBV28, the J gene TRBJ1-1, with D unclear. The CDR3 spans 14 residues. Trimming left V 5 bases short and J 5 bases short, with 15 bases between. The germline CDR1 and CDR2 sequences are MDHEN and SYDVKM.

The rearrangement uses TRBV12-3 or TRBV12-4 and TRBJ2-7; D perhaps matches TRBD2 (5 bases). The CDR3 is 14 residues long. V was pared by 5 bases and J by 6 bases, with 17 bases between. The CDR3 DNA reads TGTGCCAGCAGTCCGAGGATTGCGGGCGGCGAGCAGTACTTC. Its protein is CASSPRIAGGEQYF.

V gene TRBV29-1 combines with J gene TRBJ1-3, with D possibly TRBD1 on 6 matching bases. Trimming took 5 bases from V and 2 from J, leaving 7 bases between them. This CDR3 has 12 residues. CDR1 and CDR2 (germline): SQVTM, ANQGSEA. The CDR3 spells CSVQGPGNTIYF. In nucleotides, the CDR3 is TGCAGCGTTCAGGGGCCTGGAAACACCATATATTTT.